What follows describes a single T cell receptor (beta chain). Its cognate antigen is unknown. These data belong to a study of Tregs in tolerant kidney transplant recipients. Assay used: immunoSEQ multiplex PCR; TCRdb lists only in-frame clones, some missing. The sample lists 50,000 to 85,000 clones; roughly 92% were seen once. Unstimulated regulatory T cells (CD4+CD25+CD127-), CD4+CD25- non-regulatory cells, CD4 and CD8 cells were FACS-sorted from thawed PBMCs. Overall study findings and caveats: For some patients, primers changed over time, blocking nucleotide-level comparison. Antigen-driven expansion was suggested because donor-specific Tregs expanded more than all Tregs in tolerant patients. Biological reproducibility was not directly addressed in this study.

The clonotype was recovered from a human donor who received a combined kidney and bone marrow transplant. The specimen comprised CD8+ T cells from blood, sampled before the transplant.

The CDR3 is CASSPGQGNAYEQYF. CDR3 DNA sequence: TGTGCCAGTAGTCCGGGACAGGGCAACGCCTACGAGCAGTACTTC. V is TRBV19 and J is TRBJ2-7; 9 nucleotides align to TRBD1. The CDR3 spans 15 residues. The germline CDR1 and CDR2 sequences are LNHDA and SQIVND (reference sequence). The J segment lost 2 bases and the V segment lost 5 bases, leaving 7 bases of the junction unmatched.